Listed below are T cell receptor beta chains from one sample, sequenced in a study of OX40 agonist ivuxolimab in advanced cancers. Generated by immunoSEQ multiplex PCR, the TCRdb table keeps only in-frame clones and is missing some. The sample holds under 90,000 clones; less than 95% are singletons and the top ten take about 1.7%. Here the sequenced sample was CD4+ or CD8+ T cells sorted from blood, taken in a trial of the OX40 agonist ivuxolimab. The receptors come from an adult with an advanced solid tumor such as melanoma, head and neck, liver or kidney cancer. Both conserved end residues are trimmed from each CDR3.

CDR3: ASSQVAGYNEQF; J: TRBJ2-1; V: TRBV5-1
CDR3: ASSPRTGESYGYT; J: TRBJ1-2; V: TRBV6-6
CDR3: ASSFSGPQEGEQY; J: TRBJ2-7; V: TRBV5-1
CDR3: ASSEYGGTVNTGELF; J: TRBJ2-2; V: TRBV25-1
CDR3: ASSVGGRADNEQF; J: TRBJ2-1; V: TRBV19
CDR3: ASSLGVARETQY; J: TRBJ2-5; V: TRBV7-2
CDR3: ASSQGGETQY; J: TRBJ2-5; V: TRBV18
CDR3: ASSLGSGSGQPQH; J: TRBJ1-5; V: TRBV5-1
CDR3: ASSLDGGGVYPTQY; J: TRBJ2-5; V: TRBV7-6
CDR3: ASSPTVNTEAF; J: TRBJ1-1; V: TRBV6-5
CDR3: ASFPLLGQSRPSTYEQY; J: TRBJ2-7; V: TRBV28
CDR3: ATKGGPGELF; J: TRBJ2-2; V: TRBV28
CDR3: ASSFWLARQETQY; J: TRBJ2-5; V: TRBV11-3
CDR3: ASSSRLAGVVRNEQF; J: TRBJ2-1; V: TRBV5-1
CDR3: ASSPDSTDTQY; J: TRBJ2-3; V: TRBV7-9
CDR3: ASSLEGQGYSPLH; J: TRBJ1-6; V: TRBV5-1
CDR3: ASSTGGEADTQY; J: TRBJ2-3; V: TRBV19
CDR3: ASSGGSGGQPQH; J: TRBJ1-5; V: TRBV19
CDR3: ASSWAPGQGTSEAF; J: TRBJ1-1; V: TRBV7-9
CDR3: ASSRSGGASETQY; J: TRBJ2-5; V: TRBV4-3
CDR3: ASTDNSRQGTYGYT; J: TRBJ1-2; V: TRBV6-6
CDR3: ASREDRAAEAF; J: TRBJ1-1; V: TRBV6-5
CDR3: ASSSHTGTGEETQY; J: TRBJ2-5; V: TRBV11-2
CDR3: ASKRETAQVTQY; J: TRBJ2-5; V: TRBV5-1
CDR3: ASSTSGNTIY; J: TRBJ1-3; V: TRBV2
CDR3: ASSVAKYNEQF; J: TRBJ2-1; V: TRBV2
CDR3: ASSLVRGGDNEQF; J: TRBJ2-1; V: TRBV7-2
CDR3: ASSLSGLENNEQF; J: TRBJ2-1; V: TRBV5-8
CDR3: ASSAGDSYYEQY; J: TRBJ2-7; V: TRBV5-8
CDR3: ASSVDEGGYGYT; J: TRBJ1-2; V: TRBV9
CDR3: SADRGYEQY; J: TRBJ2-7; V: TRBV20-1
CDR3: ASSIPPGLGEKLF; J: TRBJ1-4; V: TRBV19
CDR3: ASSYGWGGDTEAF; J: TRBJ1-1; V: TRBV7-9
CDR3: ASSLTVQGSGGYT; J: TRBJ1-2; V: TRBV5-1
CDR3: ASSLAPSGSTDTQY; J: TRBJ2-3; V: TRBV7-2
CDR3: ASSSLYRGRST; J: TRBJ1-2; V: TRBV6-5
CDR3: ASRGGGLGTGELF; J: TRBJ2-2; V: TRBV28
CDR3: AILRGLNTGELF; J: TRBJ2-2; V: TRBV10-3
CDR3: ASSIASPGQGAGQPQH; J: TRBJ1-5; V: TRBV19
CDR3: ASSSTGVYTEAF; J: TRBJ1-1; V: TRBV5-4
CDR3: ASSQQGVDGYT; J: TRBJ1-2; V: TRBV28
CDR3: ASSPDPGLAGTDTQY; J: TRBJ2-3; V: TRBV4-1
CDR3: ASRGVEQF; J: TRBJ2-1; V: TRBV5-1
CDR3: ASSLVGGSNEQF; J: TRBJ2-1; V: TRBV7-2
CDR3: ASSVSRNTEAF; J: TRBJ1-1; V: TRBV6-4
CDR3: ASSPVAAWSYEQY; J: TRBJ2-7; V: TRBV5-1